These 10 T cell receptor beta chains originate from one sample sequenced in a study of identical twins. MiXCR was run by TCRdb on the 5' RACE reads, yielding one entry per CDR3 protein. The sample has some 730,000 distinct CDR3 sequences, 15% to 20% seen once; the top ten hold around 12%. The sample was also linked to a second study, of T cells expressing NK-cell markers.

The sequenced sample consisted of PBMCs. The receptors were gathered from a woman in her late teens or twenties in good health.

This clonotype was picked up a small number of times. This chain links TRBV5-1 with TRBJ2-1, with D perhaps TRBD2 (5 bases). The CDR3 sequence is 17 residues long. Germline V gene sequence: CDR1 SGHRS, CDR2 YFSETQ. Trimming took off 3 bases at V and 2 bases at J, with 18 bases between the two ends. DNA for the CDR3: TGCGCCAGCAGCTCCCGGGGTGGTGTAGGAACCTACAATGAGCAGTTCTTC. Protein product: CASSSRGGVGTYNEQFF.

This chain links TRBV29-1 with TRBJ2-3; D possibly uses TRBD1 or TRBD2 (5 bases each). The CDR3 contains 14 residues. With 3 bases removed from V and 1 base from J, the gap between germline ends came to 11 bases. Per germline, CDR1 SQVTM and CDR2 ANQGSEA. The CDR3 DNA follows: TGCAGCGTTGACGGGACGGCCGGCACAGATACGCAGTATTTT. It is translated as CSVDGTAGTDTQYF.

In its sample, this clonotype was seen a few times. This chain connects TRBV6-5 to TRBJ2-1; 8 nucleotides agree with TRBD1. Germline values: CDR1 MNHEY, CDR2 SVGAGI. The CDR3 is made up of 13 amino acids. Trimming at V came to 6 bases and at J to 6 bases, leaving 4 bases not matched to a gene. DNA of the CDR3: TGTGCCAGCAGGTATACAGGGGGCAATGAGCAGTTCTTC. It yields the protein CASRYTGGNEQFF.

The chain employs TRBV18 and TRBJ2-4; 7 nucleotides agree with TRBD1. Trimming cost V 3 bases and J 0 bases; bases outside gene matches: 17. The CDR3 is 20 amino acids. CDR1 KGHSH and CDR2 LQKENI come from the germline V gene. The CDR3 DNA is TGTGCCAGCTCACCCGATCCGGGACAGCGAAAGTTCTTAGCCAAAAACATTCAGTACTTC. It codes for CASSPDPGQRKFLAKNIQYF.

The gene calls are TRBV5-1 and TRBJ2-1; the match to TRBD1 covers 8 bases. CDR1 SGHRS and CDR2 YFSETQ come from the germline V gene. This CDR3 has 15 residues. V trimming: 7 bases; J trimming: 8 bases; junction bases outside the gene matches: 14. CDR3: CASSFAGTGVDEQFF. In DNA, the CDR3 is TGCGCCAGCTCCTTTGCGGGGACAGGAGTCGATGAGCAGTTCTTC.

This clonotype came up once. J is TRBJ1-2 and V is TRBV6-1; unclear D gene. CDR1 MNHNS and CDR2 SASEGT come from the germline V gene. V was cut by 6 bases and J by 3 bases, with 11 bases left in between. This CDR3 region has 13 residues. DNA for the CDR3: TGTGCCAGCAGGCCCAGACAAGACTATGGCTACACCTTC. This translates into CASRPRQDYGYTF.

The table lists this clonotype with many counts. The V gene is TRBV12-3 or TRBV12-4, the J gene TRBJ1-6; 9 bases are a match to TRBD1. The CDR3 is 15 amino acids. After removal of 3 bases from V and 7 bases from J, the junction contained 4 bases not matched to a gene. CDR3 sequence (DNA): TGTGCCAGCAGTTTTAGGGGGACAGGGAATTCACCCCTCCACTTT. It encodes CASSFRGTGNSPLHF.

This clonotype came up a few times. The genes are TRBV3-1 and TRBJ2-7, with 9 bases lining up with TRBD1. This CDR3 is 17 amino acids long. Trimming cost V 4 bases and J 3 bases; bases outside gene matches: 13. Germline V gene data show CDR1 as LGHDT and CDR2 as YNNKEL (reference sequence). The CDR3 region has the DNA TGTGCCAGCAGCCCCTTTCCGGGACAGGGAGGCGTCTACGAGCAGTACTTC. It is translated as CASSPFPGQGGVYEQYF.

The rearrangement joins TRBV7-9 to TRBJ1-2, with D possibly matching TRBD1 (6 bases). The V gene lost 0 bases and the J gene lost 7 bases, with 9 bases spanning the gap. Germline V gene data show CDR1 as SEHNR and CDR2 as FQNEAQ (reference sequence). The CDR3 spans 13 residues. The CDR3 loop reads CASSLAPGAGYTF. CDR3 sequence (DNA): TGTGCCAGCAGCTTAGCACCGGGGGCTGGCTACACCTTC.

This clonotype was observed a few times. The gene calls are TRBV9 and TRBJ2-3; D unresolved. Germline CDR1 is SGDLS and CDR2 is YYNGEE. Deletions cut 0 bases from V and 2 bases from J, with 10 bases between. The CDR3 totals 15 residues. CDR3 residues: CASSVGGSITDTQYF. CDR3 coding DNA: TGTGCCAGCAGCGTAGGGGGTAGCATCACAGATACGCAGTATTTT.